This T cell receptor beta chain was documented in a study of blood T cell repertoires in COVID-19. Turning to the study itself: COVID-19 samples from acute and convalescent phases originated in the United States, Italy and Spain. Sources were T cells, B-cell-depleted T cells, or PBMCs; the material itself was cDNA or gDNA.

Germline V CDR1 and CDR2: MNHEY, SMNVEV (reference sequence). The CDR3 contains 18 residues. V gave up 0 bases and J gave up 1 base; unmatched junction bases: 5. Generated by immunoSEQ multiplex PCR, the TCRdb table keeps only in-frame clones and is missing some. Altogether approximately 140,000 clones are present, more than 70% being singletons, with the ten largest covering 4.5% to 7%. Participants were aged about 18 to 90 years, lived in over 20 US areas, and enrolled virtually. Source material: PBMCs or T cells enriched from blood (not recorded which). The chain recombines TRBV27 with TRBJ2-3, with 12 bases lining up with TRBD2. The sequence derives from a man aged 35-49 years with acute COVID-19. CDR3 sequence: CASSLSASGGEGTDTQYF. Here the CDR3 DNA reads TGTGCCAGCAGTTTATCGGCTAGCGGGGGGGAAGGCACAGATACGCAGTATTTT.